These 19 T cell receptor beta chains came from one sample sequenced in a study of T cells after yellow fever vaccination. TCRdb reanalysed the 5' RACE reads using MiXCR and keeps one entry per CDR3 protein. The sample has about 630,000 distinct CDR3 sequences, roughly 12% seen once; the top ten hold 14% to 15%. Sample: PBMCs, taken on the day of the yellow fever booster vaccination. The receptors shown here come from a man aged 25-40 years who received the YFV17D yellow fever vaccine.

The chain links TRBV30 to TRBJ2-1; D remains ambiguous. This CDR3 region has 13 residues. V was pared by 3 bases and J by 5 bases, with 11 bases between. Germline V gene data show CDR1 as GTSNPN and CDR2 as SVGIG (reference sequence). The CDR3 nucleotides read TGTGCCTGGAGCTGGCTGTCTCACAATGAGCAGTTCTTC. Its translation: CAWSWLSHNEQFF.

This clonotype was detected only a few times. The CDR3 reads CASRPYVTGELFF. The DNA for the CDR3 is TGTGCCAGCAGGCCTTACGTGACCGGGGAGCTGTTTTTT. V gene TRBV6-1 combines with J gene TRBJ2-2; D is ambiguous. This CDR3 spans 13 amino acids. Germline V gives CDR1 MNHNS, CDR2 SASEGT. V lost 6 bases and J 5 bases, leaving 10 bases between the germline ends.

This clonotype has just a few counts. The chain couples TRBV7-2 to TRBJ1-5, with 9 bases fitting TRBD1. J lost 7 bases, V lost 4 bases, and 8 bases had no gene match. This CDR3 has 15 amino acids. CDR1 is SGHTA and CDR2 is FQGNSA in the germline V gene. CDR3 protein: CASSSTGGGRQPQHF. The CDR3 nucleotides read TGTGCCAGCAGCTCGACAGGGGGTGGACGGCAGCCCCAGCATTTT.

This clonotype was detected only a few times. The chain links TRBV9 to TRBJ2-5; no reliable D call. V was trimmed by 3 bases and J by 2 bases, leaving 14 bases between them. CDR3 length: 15 amino acids. CDR1 is SGDLS, CDR2 YYNGEE, per germline. CDR3 sequence reads: CASSAALLGQETQYF. The CDR3 nucleotides are TGTGCCAGCAGCGCCGCATTGTTGGGACAAGAGACCCAGTACTTC.

The chain uses TRBV6-5 and TRBJ2-1; D not certain. Germline V gene data show CDR1 as MNHEY and CDR2 as SVGAGI. CDR3 length: 12 amino acids. V was cut by 4 bases and J by 12 bases, with 13 bases left in between. In nucleotides, the CDR3 is TGTGCCAGCAGTTTATCCCGTTGGTGGCAGTTCTTC. Translated, it gives CASSLSRWWQFF.

There are a few counts of this clonotype. This rearrangement joins TRBV29-1 to TRBJ2-3, with D tentatively TRBD2 (6 bases). The CDR3 is made up of 14 amino acids. Trimming removed 2 bases from V and 8 bases from J, with 17 bases in between. CDR1 SQVTM and CDR2 ANQGSEA come from the germline V gene. CDR3 DNA sequence: TGCAGCGTTGAAAGGCGCGGGAAAGGTTCTACGCAGTATTTT. Amino acid sequence: CSVERRGKGSTQYF.

This chain joins TRBV28 and TRBJ2-1; D unresolved. V lost 3 bases and J lost 8, with 11 bases in between. Germline CDR1 reads MDHEN; CDR2 reads SYDVKM. CDR3 length: 13 residues. This chain's CDR3 is CASSFMGLDEQFF. The CDR3, as DNA: TGTGCCAGCAGTTTTATGGGTCTCGATGAGCAGTTCTTC. Full variable domain (remainder filled in from reference TRBV28 and TRBJ2-1): DVKVTQSSRYLVKRTGEKVFLECVQDMDHENMFWYRQDPGLGLRLIYFSYDVKMKEKGDIPEGYSVSREKKERFSLILESASTNQTSMYLCASSFMGLDEQFFGPGTRLTVL.

This clonotype came up a few times. The chain couples TRBV11-2 to TRBJ2-3; TRBD2 matches at 11 bases. Per germline, CDR1 SGHAT and CDR2 FQNNGV. CDR3 length: 18 amino acids. The trim removed 6 bases at V and 5 bases at J, leaving 16 bases unmatched. CDR3 DNA sequence: TGTGCCAGCAGTTCCCTTCCCCAGACAGGGACTAGCGGAGATACGCAGTATTTT. Protein sequence: CASSSLPQTGTSGDTQYF. Full variable domain (outside the CDR3, taken from reference TRBV11-2 and TRBJ2-3): EAGVAQSPRYKIIEKRQSVAFWCNPISGHATLYWYQQILGQGPKLLIQFQNNGVVDDSQLPKDRFSAERLKGVDSTLKIQPAKLEDSAVYLCASSSLPQTGTSGDTQYFGPGTRLTVL.

The rearrangement joins TRBV10-3 to TRBJ2-3, with unresolved D. CDR3 length equals 16 residues. The germline V and J ends were trimmed by 4 bases and 4 bases, with 18 bases remaining between them. Germline assignment: CDR1 ENHRY and CDR2 SYGVKD. The CDR3 is CAISGPSRSYADTQYF. The DNA for the CDR3 is TGTGCCATCAGTGGCCCCAGCCGGTCGTATGCAGATACGCAGTATTTT.

This chain uses TRBV18 with TRBJ2-1; D perhaps matches TRBD1 (6 bases). The germline V and J ends were trimmed by 4 bases and 8 bases, with 18 bases remaining between them. The CDR3 is 15 amino acids. Germline V gene data show CDR1 as KGHSH and CDR2 as LQKENI. The CDR3 loop is CASSLNPGAADEQFF. CDR3 coding DNA: TGTGCCAGCTCACTCAACCCAGGGGCCGCGGATGAGCAGTTCTTC.

V usage is TRBV7-2 and J usage is TRBJ2-3; D possibly corresponds to TRBD1 (5 bases). The CDR3 is 15 amino acids. Germline CDR1 is SGHTA and CDR2 is FQGNSA. V shed 3 bases and J shed 4 bases, with 14 bases lying between them. As DNA, the CDR3 is TGTGCCAGCAGCTTTAAAGGGAAAGGGGCAGATACGCAGTATTTT. As protein: CASSFKGKGADTQYF. The full variable domain, with the rest looked up from reference TRBV7-2 and TRBJ2-3, is GAGVSQSPSNKVTEKGKDVELRCDPISGHTALYWYRQSLGQGLEFLIYFQGNSAPDKSGLPSDRFSAERTGGSVSTLTIQRTQQEDSAVYLCASSFKGKGADTQYFGPGTRLTVL.

This clonotype was observed a few times. The rearrangement joins TRBV27 to TRBJ2-1; 9 bases agree with TRBD2. The germline V gene has CDR1 MNHEY and CDR2 SMNVEV (reference sequence). CDR3 length equals 14 residues. With V trimmed by 7 bases and J by 4 bases, 5 bases remained unmatched. The CDR3 coding sequence is TGTGCCAGCAAGGCGGGAGGGCTATACAATGAGCAGTTCTTC. Translated, it gives CASKAGGLYNEQFF.

This clonotype has only a few counts. J is TRBJ2-7 and V is TRBV6-5, with 7 nucleotides matching TRBD1. CDR1 is MNHEY and CDR2 is SVGAGI in the germline V gene. The CDR3 consists of 12 residues. The V and J ends lost 5 bases and 7 bases, in that order; junction bases with no gene match: 5. This CDR3 is CASSDPGGEQYF. DNA of the CDR3: TGTGCCAGCAGTGATCCAGGGGGAGAGCAGTACTTC.

The gene calls are TRBV2 and TRBJ2-1; 7 bases line up with TRBD2. Trimming removed 8 bases from V and 1 base from J; junction bases left unmatched: 5. The germline V gene encodes CDR1 SNHLY and CDR2 FYNNEI. CDR3 length: 14 amino acids. CDR3 sequence: CASFRGVSYNEQFF. The CDR3 nucleotides are TGTGCCAGCTTCCGGGGGGTTTCCTACAATGAGCAGTTCTTC.

The sample holds many counts of this clonotype. The chain has TRBV6-5 and TRBJ1-1; D is unclear. Germline-derived CDR1 and CDR2 are MNHEY and SVGAGI. Trimming pared 5 bases from V and 5 bases from J, leaving 9 bases between. The CDR3 covers 12 residues. The CDR3 protein is CASSTVGTEAFF. CDR3 nucleotide sequence: TGTGCCAGCAGTACCGTAGGGACTGAAGCTTTCTTT.

This clonotype was seen more than once but under ten times. J is TRBJ2-1 and V is TRBV10-3; 13 bases map to TRBD2. V lost 8 bases to trimming and J lost 6 bases; unmatched junction nucleotides: 7. Per the germline V gene, CDR1 is ENHRY and CDR2 is SYGVKD. CDR3 length: 15 amino acids. The CDR3 DNA is TGTGCCATCGGGGGGAGGACTAGCGGGAGCAATGAGCAGTTCTTC. It is translated as CAIGGRTSGSNEQFF.

J is TRBJ1-4 and V is TRBV5-1; a possible D gene is TRBD1 (6 bases). Between the trimmed V and J ends, which lost 0 bases and 4 bases, there was a span of 10 bases. The CDR3 contains 15 residues. The germline V gene encodes CDR1 SGHRS and CDR2 YFSETQ. CDR3 sequence reads: CASSLVQGDNEKLFF. CDR3 DNA sequence: TGCGCCAGCAGCTTGGTACAGGGAGATAATGAAAAACTGTTTTTT.

The rearrangement uses TRBV7-9 and TRBJ2-1, with no clear D. V was cut by 3 bases and J by 0 bases, with 6 bases left in between. CDR1 is SEHNR, CDR2 FQNEAQ, per germline (reference sequence). The CDR3 extends over 14 amino acids. The CDR3 region has the DNA TGTGCCAGCAGCTTTCCCTACTCCTACAATGAGCAGTTCTTC. Protein: CASSFPYSYNEQFF.

This clonotype was recorded at least ten times. This chain links TRBV7-3 with TRBJ2-1; 10 nucleotides line up with TRBD2. Germline lookup yields CDR1 SGHTA and CDR2 FQGTGA. The junction had 10 bases not matched to a gene; V was cut back by 5 bases and J by 6 bases. The length of the CDR3 is 16 residues. This CDR3 reads CASSPRGLAGVNEQFF. As DNA, the CDR3 is TGTGCCAGCAGCCCCCGTGGGCTAGCGGGAGTCAATGAGCAGTTCTTC.